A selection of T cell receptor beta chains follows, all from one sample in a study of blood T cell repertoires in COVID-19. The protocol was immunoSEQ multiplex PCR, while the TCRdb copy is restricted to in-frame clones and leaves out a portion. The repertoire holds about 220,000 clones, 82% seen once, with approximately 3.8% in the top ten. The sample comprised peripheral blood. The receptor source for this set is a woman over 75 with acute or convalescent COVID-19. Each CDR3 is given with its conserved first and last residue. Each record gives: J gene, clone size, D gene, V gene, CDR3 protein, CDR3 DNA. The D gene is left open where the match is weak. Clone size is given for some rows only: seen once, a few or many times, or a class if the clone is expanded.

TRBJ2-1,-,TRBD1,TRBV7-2,CASSLGPDRLLNEQFF,TGTGCCAGCAGCTTGGGTCCGGACAGGTTGTTGAATGAGCAGTTCTTC
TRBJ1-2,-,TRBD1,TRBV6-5,CASSVDRLFYGYTF,TGTGCCAGCAGCGTGGACAGGCTCTTCTATGGCTACACCTTC
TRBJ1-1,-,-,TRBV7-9,CASSPGLPNTEAFF,TGTGCCAGCAGCCCGGGACTCCCGAACACTGAAGCTTTCTTT
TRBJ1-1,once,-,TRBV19,CASSTTANTEAFF,TGTGCCAGTAGTACCACAGCGAACACTGAAGCTTTCTTT
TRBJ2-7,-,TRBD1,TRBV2,CASSPGQSYEQYF,TGTGCCAGCAGTCCGGGACAGTCCTACGAGCAGTACTTC
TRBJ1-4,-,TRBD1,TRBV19,CASKKGGGSGEKLFF,TGTGCCAGTAAAAAAGGAGGGGGCTCGGGTGAAAAACTGTTTTTT
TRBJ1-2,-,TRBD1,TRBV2,CASSVMGQGADYGYTF,TGTGCCAGCAGTGTTATGGGACAGGGGGCGGATTATGGCTACACCTTC
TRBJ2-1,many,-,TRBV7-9,CASSADINNEQFF,TGTGCCAGCAGCGCGGACATTAACAATGAGCAGTTCTTC
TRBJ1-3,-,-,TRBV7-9,CASSLVLSGNTIYF,TGTGCCAGCAGCTTAGTACTCTCTGGAAACACCATATATTTT
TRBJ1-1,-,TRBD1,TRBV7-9,CASSTAGGITEAFF,TGTGCCAGCAGCACCGCAGGGGGCATCACTGAAGCTTTCTTT
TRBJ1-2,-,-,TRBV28,CASSSTGLTNYGYTF,TGTGCCAGCAGTTCTACAGGGCTCACTAACTATGGCTACACCTTC
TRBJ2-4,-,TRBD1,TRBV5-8,CASSFRDRGFRNIQYF,TGTGCCAGCAGCTTCCGGGACAGGGGGTTCAGAAACATTCAGTACTTC
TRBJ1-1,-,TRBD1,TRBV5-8,CASSPRGQGNTEAFF,TGTGCCAGCAGCCCTCGGGGACAGGGAAACACTGAAGCTTTCTTT
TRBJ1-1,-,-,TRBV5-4,CASSLVDSYTEAFF,TGTGCCAGCAGCTTAGTTGACAGTTACACTGAAGCTTTCTTT
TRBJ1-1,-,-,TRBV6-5,CASKGTLGTEAFF,TGTGCCAGCAAAGGGACACTGGGGACTGAAGCTTTCTTT
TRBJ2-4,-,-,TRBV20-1,CSAGPGDIQYF,TGCAGTGCAGGCCCAGGGGACATTCAGTACTTC
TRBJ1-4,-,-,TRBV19,CASAAGFVEKLFF,TGTGCCTCGGCGGCCGGGTTCGTTGAAAAACTGTTTTTT
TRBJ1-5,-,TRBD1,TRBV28,CASSTGTGSNQPQHF,TGTGCCAGCAGTACCGGGACAGGGAGCAATCAGCCCCAGCATTTT
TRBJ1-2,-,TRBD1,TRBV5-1,CASSGEGAGGYTF,TGCGCCAGCAGCGGTGAGGGGGCAGGTGGCTACACCTTC
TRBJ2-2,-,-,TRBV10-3,CAISPSGGPRTGELFF,TGTGCCATCAGTCCTTCAGGGGGGCCCCGCACCGGGGAGCTGTTTTTT
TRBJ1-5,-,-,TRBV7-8,CASSPFRGGSNEQPQHF,TGTGCCAGCAGCCCCTTTAGAGGCGGGAGCAACGAGCAGCCCCAGCATTTT
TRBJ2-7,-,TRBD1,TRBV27,CASRVGTGVYEQYF,TGTGCCAGCAGAGTAGGGACAGGGGTCTACGAGCAGTACTTC
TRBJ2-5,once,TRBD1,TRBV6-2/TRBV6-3,CASSSGQGRTMQETQYF,TGTGCCAGCAGTTCCGGACAGGGAAGGACCATGCAAGAGACCCAGTACTTC
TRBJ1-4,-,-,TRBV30,CAWSALRGNEKLFF,TGTGCCTGGAGTGCCCTTCGCGGGAATGAAAAACTGTTTTTT
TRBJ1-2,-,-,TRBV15,CATSRDKGIRGYTF,TGTGCCACCAGCAGAGACAAGGGGATAAGGGGCTACACCTTC
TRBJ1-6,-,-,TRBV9,CASSVGASNSPLHF,TGTGCCAGCAGCGTAGGGGCGAGTAATTCACCCCTCCACTTT
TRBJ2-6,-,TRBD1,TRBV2,CAGGQGALGANVLTF,TGTGCGGGGGGACAGGGGGCGCTTGGGGCCAACGTCCTGACTTTC
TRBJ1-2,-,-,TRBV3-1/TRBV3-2,CASSQPGGYTF,TGTGCCAGCAGCCAGCCAGGCGGCTACACCTTC
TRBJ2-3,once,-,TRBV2,CASSYAPSTDTQYF,TGTGCCAGCAGCTATGCCCCTAGCACAGATACGCAGTATTTT
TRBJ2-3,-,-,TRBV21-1,CARAKGRRLADKLSTTDTQYF,TGTGCCAGGGCCAAAGGGAGGCGACTAGCGGATAAATTAAGTACCACAGATACGCAGTATTTT
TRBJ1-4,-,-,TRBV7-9,CASSLDGWGEKLFF,TGTGCCAGCAGCTTGGATGGGTGGGGCGAAAAACTGTTTTTT
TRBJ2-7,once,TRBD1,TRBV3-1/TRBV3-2,CASSPRPGQGARTYEQYF,TGTGCCAGCAGCCCTCGGCCGGGACAGGGGGCGCGGACCTACGAGCAGTACTTC
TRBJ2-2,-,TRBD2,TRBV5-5,CASSFLAGGPTGELFF,TGTGCCAGCAGCTTTTTAGCGGGGGGCCCCACCGGGGAGCTGTTTTTT
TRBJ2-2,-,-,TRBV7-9,CASDDQGPNTGELFF,TGTGCCAGCGATGATCAGGGCCCGAACACCGGGGAGCTGTTTTTT
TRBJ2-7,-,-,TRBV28,CATRTVKIYEQYF,TGTGCCACTAGGACAGTCAAGATCTACGAGCAGTACTTC
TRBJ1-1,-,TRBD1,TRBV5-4,CASSTTSTGLTGGAFF,TGTGCCAGCAGCACCACCTCGACAGGCCTCACAGGGGGAGCTTTCTTT
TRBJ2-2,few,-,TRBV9,CASSANTGSSTGELFF,TGTGCCAGCAGCGCCAATACAGGGTCGAGCACCGGGGAGCTGTTTTTT
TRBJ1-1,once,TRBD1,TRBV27,CASSLLSGGLTEAFF,TGTGCCAGCAGTTTACTGTCAGGGGGCCTCACTGAAGCTTTCTTT
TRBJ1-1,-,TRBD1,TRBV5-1,CASSFRQGGNTEAFF,TGCGCCAGCAGCTTTCGACAGGGAGGGAACACTGAAGCTTTCTTT
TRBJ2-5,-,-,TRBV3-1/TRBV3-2,CASSQRQPVGETQYF,TGTGCCAGCAGCCAAAGACAGCCTGTCGGGGAGACCCAGTACTTC
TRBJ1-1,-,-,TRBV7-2,CASSPSGRGGNTEAFF,TGTGCCAGCAGCCCTTCCGGGAGGGGAGGGAACACTGAAGCTTTCTTT
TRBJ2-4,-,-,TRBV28,CASSFSQPSIQYF,TGTGCCAGCAGTTTTTCCCAACCCAGCATTCAGTACTTC
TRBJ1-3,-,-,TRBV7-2,CASSLGRQIGNTIYF,TGTGCCAGCAGCTTAGGGAGACAGATTGGAAACACCATATATTTT
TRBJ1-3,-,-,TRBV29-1,CSVDPGPSSGNTIYF,TGCAGCGTTGATCCGGGTCCTTCCTCTGGAAACACCATATATTTT
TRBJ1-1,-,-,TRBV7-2,CASSFDRGSEAFF,TGTGCCAGCAGCTTCGACAGAGGATCTGAAGCTTTCTTT
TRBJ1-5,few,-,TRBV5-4,CASSLDQGRSQPQHF,TGTGCCAGCAGCTTGGATCAGGGCAGGAGTCAGCCCCAGCATTTT
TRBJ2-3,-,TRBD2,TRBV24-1,CATSDPSGGQTDTQYF,TGTGCCACCAGTGACCCGAGCGGGGGGCAAACAGATACGCAGTATTTT
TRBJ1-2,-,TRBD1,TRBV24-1,CATSDTAGTGNGEAIGYTF,TGTGCCACCAGTGACACAGCCGGGACAGGGAATGGGGAGGCTATTGGCTACACCTTC
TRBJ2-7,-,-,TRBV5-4,CASSLEAGGAHEQYF,TGTGCCAGCAGCTTGGAAGCGGGCGGGGCCCACGAGCAGTACTTC
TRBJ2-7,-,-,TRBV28,CASSLRGPYEQYF,TGTGCCAGCAGTTTGCGGGGGCCCTACGAGCAGTACTTC
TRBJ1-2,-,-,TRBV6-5,CASRESTGSHYGYTF,TGTGCCAGCAGGGAGAGTACAGGGAGTCACTATGGCTACACCTTC
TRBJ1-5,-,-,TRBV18,CASSPPGAGQPQHF,TGTGCCAGCTCACCCCCTGGGGCTGGGCAGCCCCAGCATTTT
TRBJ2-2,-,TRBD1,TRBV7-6,CASSLETGTNTGELFF,TGTGCCAGCAGCTTAGAGACAGGGACGAACACCGGGGAGCTGTTTTTT
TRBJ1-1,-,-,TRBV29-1,CSVEGPLDTEAFF,TGCAGCGTGGAGGGACCCTTGGACACTGAAGCTTTCTTT
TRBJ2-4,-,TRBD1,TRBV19,CASSIVDRGSTKNIQYF,TGTGCCAGTAGTATAGTCGACAGGGGATCCACCAAAAACATTCAGTACTTC
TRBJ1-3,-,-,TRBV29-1,CSASQASGNTIYF,TGCAGCGCCTCTCAGGCCTCTGGAAACACCATATATTTT
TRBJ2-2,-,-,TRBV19,CATRGVGNTGELFF,TGTGCCACCAGGGGGGTGGGGAACACCGGGGAGCTGTTTTTT
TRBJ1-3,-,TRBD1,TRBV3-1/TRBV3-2,CASSLTGVTQNTIYF,TGTGCCAGCAGCCTGACAGGGGTAACGCAAAACACCATATATTTT
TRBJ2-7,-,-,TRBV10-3,CATQRIEKVAVQYF,TGTGCCACCCAGAGGATCGAGAAGGTAGCGGTGCAGTACTTC